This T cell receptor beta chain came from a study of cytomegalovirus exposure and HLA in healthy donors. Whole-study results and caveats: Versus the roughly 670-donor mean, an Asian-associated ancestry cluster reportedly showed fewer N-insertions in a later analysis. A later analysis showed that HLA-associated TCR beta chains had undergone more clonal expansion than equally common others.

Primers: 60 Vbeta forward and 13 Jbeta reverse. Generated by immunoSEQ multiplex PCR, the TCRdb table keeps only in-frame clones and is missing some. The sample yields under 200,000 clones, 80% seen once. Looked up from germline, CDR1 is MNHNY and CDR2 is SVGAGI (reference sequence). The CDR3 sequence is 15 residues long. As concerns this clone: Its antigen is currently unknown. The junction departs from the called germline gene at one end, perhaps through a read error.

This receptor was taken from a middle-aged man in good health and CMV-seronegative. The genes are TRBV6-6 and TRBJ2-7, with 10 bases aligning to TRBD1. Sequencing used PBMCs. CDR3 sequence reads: CASGYSGTGVYEQYF. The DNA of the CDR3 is TGTGCCAGCGGTTACTCCGGGACAGGGGTCTACGAGCAGTACTTC.